These 18 T cell receptor beta chains share one sample of origin, sequenced in a study of naive and memory T cell subsets. TCR cDNA received a 3' ligated oligonucleotide that carried a UMI. Amplification of ligated cDNA took four PCR rounds with SP2 and nested alpha and beta constant primers. TCRdb itself ran the 5' RACE reads through MiXCR, one entry per CDR3 protein. The data show tens of thousands of distinct CDR3 sequences, 6.5% to 8.5% seen once. These receptor sequences come from a female donor in good health.

This clonotype occurred many times. The chain joins TRBV11-1 to TRBJ1-2, with 8 bases aligning to TRBD1. With 3 bases clipped from V and 8 bases from J, the junction kept 5 bases outside the gene matches. Germline CDR1 is SGHAT and CDR2 is FQDESV (reference sequence). CDR3 length: 13 residues. CDR3 protein: CASSFGTGWGYTF. Written as DNA, the CDR3 is TGTGCCAGCAGCTTTGGGACAGGCTGGGGCTACACCTTC.

This clonotype has a count of ten or more. The CDR3 reads CASSVGGMNTEAFF. The CDR3, as DNA: TGTGCCAGCAGTGTGGGGGGGATGAACACTGAAGCTTTCTTT. This chain links TRBV2 with TRBJ1-1, with D possibly matching TRBD1 (5 bases). Looked up from germline, CDR1 is SNHLY and CDR2 is FYNNEI. Trimming took off 4 bases at V and 0 bases at J, with 9 bases between the two ends. This CDR3 comprises 14 residues.

The chain is built from TRBV5-1 and TRBJ2-3; the match to TRBD1 covers 8 bases. V trimming: 5 bases; J trimming: 8 bases; junction bases outside the gene matches: 13. Germline lookup yields CDR1 SGHRS and CDR2 YFSETQ. There are 15 residues in the CDR3. The CDR3 DNA reads TGCGCCAGCAGTCCTACGTTGGGACAGGCCGGTACGCAGTATTTT. It specifies CASSPTLGQAGTQYF.

The table lists this clonotype with a few counts. The chain is built from TRBV6-1 and TRBJ1-1, with a possible D match to TRBD1 (5 bases). V lost 1 base, J lost 2 bases, and 14 bases lay in between. CDR1 MNHNS and CDR2 SASEGT come from the germline V gene. The CDR3 is 16 amino acids. The CDR3 here is CASSEEAGQGNTEAFF. DNA for the CDR3: TGTGCCAGCAGTGAAGAGGCAGGGCAGGGAAACACTGAAGCTTTCTTT.

This clonotype was detected many times. This chain joins TRBV6-5 and TRBJ2-1, with D hard to call. This CDR3 contains 14 residues. V lost 0 bases and J 7 bases, leaving 10 bases between the germline ends. CDR1 and CDR2 (germline): MNHEY, SVGAGI. The chain's CDR3 is CASSYSIPQNEQFF. The CDR3 nucleotides are TGTGCCAGCAGTTACTCGATCCCTCAGAATGAGCAGTTCTTC.

The count of this clonotype is one. Since no conserved phenylalanine or tryptophan closes the CDR3, a read error is the likely cause. The chain recombines TRBV11-2 with TRBJ2-5; D remains unclear. Germline V gene lookup returns CDR1 SGHAT and CDR2 FQNNGV. The CDR3 runs 14 residues. Trimming removed 5 bases at V and 5 bases at J, with 15 bases between. CDR3 coding DNA: TGTGCCAGCAGCCCGGACCCAAGCAAGGAGACCCAGTACTAC. It is translated as CASSPDPSKETQYY.

This clonotype was seen only a few times. J is TRBJ1-6 and V is TRBV12-3 or TRBV12-4; no clear D gene. The V end was cut by 5 bases, the J end by 0 bases, with 14 bases between. The CDR3 runs to 17 residues. CDR3 nucleotides: TGTGCCAGCAGTCTTACGGGTGCCCACTCCTATAATTCACCCCTCCACTTT. As protein: CASSLTGAHSYNSPLHF.

This clonotype was picked up many times. The V and J genes are TRBV20-1 and TRBJ2-1; 8 bases line up with TRBD1. The germline gives CDR1 DFQATT, CDR2 SNEGSKA (reference sequence). CDR3 length: 16 residues. Trimming at V came to 8 bases and at J to 0 bases, leaving 12 bases not matched to a gene. The DNA of the CDR3 is TGCAGTCTCCCGGACAGGGAAAAAATCTCCTACAATGAGCAGTTCTTC. Protein product: CSLPDREKISYNEQFF.

The chain carries TRBV5-1 and TRBJ2-7; tentatively, D is TRBD2 (6 bases). The CDR3 spans 13 residues. CDR1 and CDR2 (germline): SGHRS, YFSETQ. Trimming took 3 bases from V and 3 from J, leaving 10 bases between them. The CDR3 DNA sequence: TGCGCCAGCAGCTGGGGACTGAGCTACGAGCAGTACTTC. This sequence encodes CASSWGLSYEQYF.

This clonotype was seen only a few times. CDR3 protein: CASSWGFEQYF. The CDR3 bases are TGTGCCAGCAGTTGGGGTTTCGAGCAGTACTTC. The chain combines TRBV27 with TRBJ2-7; D ambiguous. Germline V gene data show CDR1 as MNHEY and CDR2 as SMNVEV (reference sequence). V was clipped by 4 bases and J by 6 bases, with 7 bases between them. CDR3 length: 11 amino acids.

Only a few counts were recorded for this clonotype. This rearrangement joins TRBV5-1 to TRBJ1-1; TRBD1 aligns across 8 bases. Germline V lookup: CDR1 SGHRS, CDR2 YFSETQ. The CDR3 is 14 residues long. The V gene end was trimmed by 0 bases and the J gene end by 5 bases; junction bases not matched to a gene: 3. The CDR3 spells CASSLAGGLTEAFF. In DNA, the CDR3 is TGCGCCAGCAGCTTGGCAGGGGGCCTGACTGAAGCTTTCTTT.

The V call is TRBV5-1, the J call TRBJ1-1; the match to TRBD1 covers 9 bases. The CDR3 contains 14 residues. The germline gives CDR1 SGHRS, CDR2 YFSETQ. The J segment lost 5 bases and the V segment lost 5 bases, leaving 7 bases of the junction unmatched. CDR3 nucleotide sequence: TGCGCCAGCAGGTTCGGACAGGGGAAAACTGAAGCTTTCTTT. As protein: CASRFGQGKTEAFF.

At least ten counts were recorded for this clonotype. The genes are TRBV11-2 and TRBJ2-5, with D tentatively TRBD2 (6 bases). With 5 bases removed from V and 7 bases from J, the gap between germline ends came to 23 bases. CDR1 and CDR2 from the germline V gene are SGHAT and FQNNGV. The CDR3 runs to 16 residues. The CDR3 here is CASSLAGGARVGTQYF. CDR3 nucleotide sequence: TGTGCCAGCAGCCTCGCCGGCGGGGCCCGTGTTGGGACCCAGTACTTC.

This clonotype occurred many times. V gene TRBV20-1 combines with J gene TRBJ1-1, with no clear D. Trimming removed 0 bases from V and 11 bases from J, with 16 bases in between. CDR3 size: 13 residues. The germline V gene encodes CDR1 DFQATT and CDR2 SNEGSKA (reference sequence). Here the CDR3 DNA reads TGCAGTGCTAGAGATGCCTCCCGGTCGCGTGCTTTCTTT. This encodes CSARDASRSRAFF.

This clonotype was found a few times. The rearrangement links TRBV12-3 or TRBV12-4 to TRBJ2-7; the D gene is possibly TRBD2 (5 bases). The CDR3 is made up of 14 amino acids. Trimming took off 2 bases at V and 5 bases at J, with 13 bases between the two ends. CDR3 amino acids: CASSLISREDEQYF. The CDR3 DNA follows: TGTGCCAGCAGTTTAATTTCACGGGAAGACGAGCAGTACTTC.

Many counts were recorded for this clonotype. The junction differs from germline at one of its ends, possibly a read error. This chain links TRBV7-7 with TRBJ1-5, with D uncertain. The germline gives CDR1 SSHAT, CDR2 FNYEAQ (reference sequence). The CDR3 is 13 residues long. The CDR3 coding sequence is TGTGCTAGCAGCTTGGATAGCAATCAGCCCCAGCATTTT. It is translated as CASSLDSNQPQHF.

This clonotype occurred a few times. The genes are TRBV6-2 or TRBV6-3 and TRBJ1-2; the D is unclear. The CDR3 has 15 amino acids. Trimming shortened V by 2 bases and J by 4 bases, and 14 bases separated the two germline ends. Germline loops: CDR1 MNHEY, CDR2 SVGEGT. The CDR3 DNA is TGTGCCAGCAGTTACGTGTACGGCACTCGCTATGGCTACACCTTC. Its translation: CASSYVYGTRYGYTF.

This chain uses TRBV7-2 with TRBJ2-5; D may correspond to TRBD1 or TRBD2 (5 bases each). The CDR3 spans 14 residues. V lost 5 bases, J lost 0 bases, and 10 bases lay in between. The germline V gene has CDR1 SGHTA and CDR2 FQGNSA. CDR3 DNA: TGTGCCAGCAGCCGTGGGGGATACCAAGAGACCCAGTACTTC. It yields the protein CASSRGGYQETQYF.